The 13 T cell receptor beta chains below come from one sample, sequenced in a study of blood T cell repertoires in COVID-19 (dated by TCRdb to the early 2020s). Library preparation was by the immunoSEQ multiplex PCR assay. The table comes from immuneACCESS by way of TCRdb, which keeps in-frame sequences with V and J called. Part of the clones is missing from these tables; in studies checked, under half for an unresolved V gene and the rest for unknown reasons. This sample holds 75,000 or so clones; roughly 89% were observed only once. The ten most abundant clones make up roughly 5% of the sample. The specimen sequenced was peripheral blood. These receptors were taken from an elderly woman with active or convalescent COVID-19.

The rearrangement uses TRBV2 and TRBJ2-6, with D maybe TRBD2 (5 bases). V dropped 4 bases and J dropped 12 bases, with 10 bases sitting between them. In germline, CDR1 is SNHLY, CDR2 FYNNEI. There are 12 residues in the CDR3. The CDR3 DNA follows: TGTGCCAGCAGTGTTGAGGGCACCGTCCTGACTTTC. Residues: CASSVEGTVLTF.

This clone was detected only once. The chain carries TRBV6-5 and TRBJ1-6; 9 nucleotides match TRBD1. The CDR3 runs 15 residues. Germline values: CDR1 MNHEY, CDR2 SVGAGI. The V gene end was trimmed by 5 bases and the J gene end by 10 bases; junction bases not matched to a gene: 9. CDR3 sequence (DNA): TGTGCCAGCAGTCGAGCGGGGACAGGGACCTCACCCCTCCACTTT. This codes for CASSRAGTGTSPLHF.

V gene TRBV5-1 combines with J gene TRBJ2-7; tentatively, D is TRBD2 (5 bases). V was clipped by 7 bases and J by 0 bases, with 11 bases between them. The CDR3 is made up of 13 amino acids. The germline CDR1 and CDR2 sequences are SGHRS and YFSETQ. CDR3 in DNA: TGCGCCAGCGGTATGGGGAGCTCCTACGAGCAGTACTTC. Its translation is CASGMGSSYEQYF.

This clone has a single count. The chain joins TRBV24-1 to TRBJ1-4, with D unresolved. Germline V gene sequence: CDR1 KGHDR, CDR2 SFDVKD. With 2 bases removed from V and 11 bases from J, the gap between germline ends came to 14 bases. The CDR3 contains 14 residues. The CDR3 spells CATSDSSAVEKLFF. CDR3 in DNA: TGTGCCACCAGTGATTCCAGCGCGGTTGAGAAACTGTTTTTT.

This chain uses TRBV4-3 with TRBJ2-1; 10 bases map to TRBD2. This CDR3 contains 17 residues. From germline, CDR1 is LGHNA and CDR2 YSLEER. With V trimmed by 4 bases and J by 9 bases, 15 bases remained unmatched. The CDR3 DNA reads as TGCGCCAGCAGCCCCCGTCTAGCGGGGGCCCGACCTTTTGAGCAGTTCTTC. Encoded protein: CASSPRLAGARPFEQFF.

The chain is built from TRBV4-3 and TRBJ2-3; 8 nucleotides line up with TRBD1. V lost 2 bases and J lost 0; bases outside the gene matches: 1. This CDR3 has 15 residues. Germline V CDR1 and CDR2: LGHNA, YSLEER. The CDR3 nucleotides are TGCGCCAGCAGCCAACGGGACAGGAGCACAGATACGCAGTATTTT. This sequence encodes CASSQRDRSTDTQYF.

CDR3 nucleotide sequence: TGTGCCAGCTCACTTCTTGCCCCTATGACAGGGGTTCGGCAGCCCCAGCATTTT. It codes for CASSLLAPMTGVRQPQHF. The rearrangement joins TRBV18 to TRBJ1-5, with 8 bases lining up with TRBD1. CDR3 length: 18 amino acids. After removal of 4 bases from V and 7 bases from J, the junction contained 18 bases not matched to a gene. The germline V gene has CDR1 KGHSH and CDR2 LQKENI.

The chain has TRBV4-2 and TRBJ1-1; 7 nucleotides match TRBD1. The CDR3 extends over 12 amino acids. The J segment lost 12 bases and the V segment lost 4 bases, leaving 8 bases of the junction unmatched. CDR1 is LGHNA and CDR2 is YNFKEQ in the germline V gene. The CDR3 region has the DNA TGTGCCAGCAGCCGCGAGGGGGCTAGAACTTTCTTT. Protein: CASSREGARTFF.

The J gene is TRBJ2-6, the V gene TRBV7-2; D gene uncertain. This CDR3 comprises 15 residues. The germline V gene has CDR1 SGHTA and CDR2 FQGNSA. Trimming took 5 bases from V and 2 from J, leaving 10 bases between them. The CDR3 protein is CASSQHRAGANVLTF. CDR3 nucleotide sequence: TGTGCCAGCAGCCAGCACAGAGCTGGGGCCAACGTCCTGACTTTC.

This sequence joins TRBV9 and TRBJ1-1; D gene unclear. V was trimmed by 0 bases and J by 1 base, leaving 7 bases between them. Germline assignment: CDR1 SGDLS and CDR2 YYNGEE. This CDR3 region has 14 residues. CDR3 nucleotides: TGTGCCAGCAGCGTAGGCAGTCCGAACACTGAAGCTTTCTTT. It specifies CASSVGSPNTEAFF.

The genes are TRBV16 and TRBJ2-1, with D possibly matching TRBD1 (5 bases). V lost 3 bases and J lost 2, with 5 bases in between. This CDR3 region has 13 residues. Germline V gene sequence: CDR1 KGHSY, CDR2 FQNENV. CDR3 protein: CASSQTAYNEQFF. CDR3 DNA: TGTGCCAGCAGCCAGACAGCCTACAATGAGCAGTTCTTC. Looking up the rest from reference TRBV16 and TRBJ2-1 gives the full variable domain: GEEVAQTPKHLVRGEGQKAKLYCAPIKGHSYVFWYQQVLKNEFKFLISFQNENVFDETGMPKERFSAKCLPNSPCSLEIQATKLEDSAVYFCASSQTAYNEQFFGPGTRLTVL.

This clone was seen a handful of times. The chain links TRBV9 to TRBJ2-5; TRBD1 aligns across 8 bases. CDR1 and CDR2 from the germline V gene are SGDLS and YYNGEE. CDR3 length: 15 amino acids. The V and J ends lost 3 bases and 2 bases, in that order; junction bases with no gene match: 6. The CDR3, as DNA: TGTGCCAGCAGCGGGACCGGGACAGGACAAGAGACCCAGTACTTC. This sequence encodes CASSGTGTGQETQYF. The entire variable domain, with the rest obtained from reference TRBV9 and TRBJ2-5, is as follows: DSGVTQTPKHLITATGQRVTLRCSPRSGDLSVYWYQQSLDQGLQFLIQYYNGEERAKGNILERFSAQQFPDLHSELNLSSLELGDSALYFCASSGTGTGQETQYFGPGTRLLVL.

The rearrangement joins TRBV10-3 to TRBJ2-1, with TRBD1 identical over 7 bases. J was trimmed by 0 bases and V by 4 bases; bases with no gene match: 6. CDR1 is ENHRY and CDR2 is SYGVKD in the germline V gene. The CDR3 runs to 16 residues. The CDR3 is CAISGLRQGSYNEQFF. For the CDR3, the DNA is TGTGCCATCAGTGGCCTAAGACAGGGCTCCTACAATGAGCAGTTCTTC.